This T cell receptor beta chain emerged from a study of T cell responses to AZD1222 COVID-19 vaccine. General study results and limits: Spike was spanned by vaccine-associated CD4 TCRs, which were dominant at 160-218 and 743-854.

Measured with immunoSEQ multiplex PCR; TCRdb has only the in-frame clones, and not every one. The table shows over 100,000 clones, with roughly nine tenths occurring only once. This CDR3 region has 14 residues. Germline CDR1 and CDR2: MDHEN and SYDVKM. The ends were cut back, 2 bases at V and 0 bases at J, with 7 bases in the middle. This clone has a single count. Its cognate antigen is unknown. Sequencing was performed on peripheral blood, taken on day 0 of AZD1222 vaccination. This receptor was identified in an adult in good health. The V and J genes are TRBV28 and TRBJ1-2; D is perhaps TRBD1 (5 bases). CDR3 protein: CASSLPGANYGYTF. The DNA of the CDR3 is TGTGCCAGCAGTTTACCGGGGGCTAACTATGGCTACACCTTC.